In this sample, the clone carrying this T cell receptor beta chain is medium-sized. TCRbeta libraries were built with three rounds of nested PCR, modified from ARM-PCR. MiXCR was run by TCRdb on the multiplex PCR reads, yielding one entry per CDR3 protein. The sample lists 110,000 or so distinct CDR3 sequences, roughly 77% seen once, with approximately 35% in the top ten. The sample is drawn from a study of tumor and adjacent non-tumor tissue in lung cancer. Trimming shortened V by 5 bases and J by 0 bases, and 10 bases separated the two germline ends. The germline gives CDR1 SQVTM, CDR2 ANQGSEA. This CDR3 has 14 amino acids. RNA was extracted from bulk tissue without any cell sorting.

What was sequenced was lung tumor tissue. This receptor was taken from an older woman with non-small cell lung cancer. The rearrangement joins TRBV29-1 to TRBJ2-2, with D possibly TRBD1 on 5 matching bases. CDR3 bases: TGCAGCGTTACAAGGACAACGAACACCGGGGAGCTGTTTTTT. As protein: CSVTRTTNTGELFF.